Given below is one T cell receptor beta chain in context. Germline trimming cut 7 bases from V and 5 bases from J; bases unmatched to any gene: 10. Germline CDR1 SQVTM, CDR2 ANQGSEA. There are 13 residues in the CDR3. Addition of a universal primer site occurred through template switching, and cDNA carried unique molecular identifiers. TCRdb called the 5' RACE reads again in MiXCR, with one record for every CDR3 protein. The data show some 900,000 distinct CDR3 sequences, with about 12% seen just once and around 1.5% held by the top ten. This sample was taken from a study of identical twins. The data were also submitted as part of a second study, on yellow fever vaccine responses in identical twins.

This chain uses TRBV29-1 with TRBJ1-1; the match to TRBD1 covers 7 bases. The TCR originated in a woman aged 18-29 years in good health. The source material was PBMCs. The DNA of the CDR3 is TGCAGCGCACAGGGGCAGGGCAGAACTGAAGCTTTCTTT. Protein product: CSAQGQGRTEAFF.